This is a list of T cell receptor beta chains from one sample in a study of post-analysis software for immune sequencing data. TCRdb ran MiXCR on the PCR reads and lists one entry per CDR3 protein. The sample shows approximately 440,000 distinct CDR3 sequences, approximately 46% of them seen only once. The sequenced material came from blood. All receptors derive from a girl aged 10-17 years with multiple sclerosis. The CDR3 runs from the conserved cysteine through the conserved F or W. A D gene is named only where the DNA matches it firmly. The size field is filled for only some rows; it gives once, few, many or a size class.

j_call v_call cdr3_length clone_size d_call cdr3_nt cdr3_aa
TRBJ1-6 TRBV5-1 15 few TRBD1 TGCGCCAGCAGCTTGAAAGGACAGGGGAGTTCACCCCTCCACTTT CASSLKGQGSSPLHF
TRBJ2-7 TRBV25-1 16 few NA TGTGCCAGCAGTGAATATCGGGCAGGGGTAACCTACGAGCAGTACTTC CASSEYRAGVTYEQYF
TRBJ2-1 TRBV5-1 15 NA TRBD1 TGCGCCAGCAGCGCCGGGACAGGGCCATACAATGAGCAGTTCTTC CASSAGTGPYNEQFF
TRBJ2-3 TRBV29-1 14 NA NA TGCAGCGTCCTCGGAGCCAGGGGACCAGATACGCAGTATTTT CSVLGARGPDTQYF
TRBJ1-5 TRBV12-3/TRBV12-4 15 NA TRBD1 TGTGCCAGCAGAGCGACAGGGGGAAGCAATCAGCCCCAGCATTTT CASRATGGSNQPQHF
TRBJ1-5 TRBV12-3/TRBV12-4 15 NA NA TGTGCCAGCCGCACGGGACACGACTACAATCAGCCCCAGCATTTT CASRTGHDYNQPQHF
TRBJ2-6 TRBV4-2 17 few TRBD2 TGTGCCAGCAGCCAAAAATTGGGGGGGTCTGGGGCCAACGTCCTGACTTTC CASSQKLGGSGANVLTF
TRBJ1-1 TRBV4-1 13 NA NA TGCGCCAGCAGCCAGGGGGACGGCCAGATAGCTTTCTTT CASSQGDGQIAFF
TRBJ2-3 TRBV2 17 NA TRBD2 TGTGCCAGCAGTGAAGCTTTAGCGGGGATAGAGGCAGATACGCGGTATTTT CASSEALAGIEADTRYF
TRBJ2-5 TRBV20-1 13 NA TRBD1 TGCAGTGCAATACAGGGGGCCCAAGAGACCCAGTACTTC CSAIQGAQETQYF
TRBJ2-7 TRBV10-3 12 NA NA TGTGCCATCAGTGAGACTTCGAACGAGCAGTACTTC CAISETSNEQYF
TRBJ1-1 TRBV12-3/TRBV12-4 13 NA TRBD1 TGTGCCAGCAGTCTTGGACAGGGCCCTGAAGCTTTCTTT CASSLGQGPEAFF
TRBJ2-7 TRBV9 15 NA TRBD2 TGTGCCAGCAGCCCGTGGACTAGCGGTAACTACGAGCAGTACTTC CASSPWTSGNYEQYF
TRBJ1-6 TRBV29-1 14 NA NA TGCAGCGTTCGACGGGGGGCTCGCAATTCACCCCTCCACTTT CSVRRGARNSPLHF
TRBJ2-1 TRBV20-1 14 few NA TGCAGTGCTAGCTTAAACCGAGGGTACGATGAGCAGTTCTTC CSASLNRGYDEQFF
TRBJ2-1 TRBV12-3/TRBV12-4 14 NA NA TGTGCCAGCAGTTCCGGGACGATTGACAATGAGCAGTTCTTC CASSSGTIDNEQFF
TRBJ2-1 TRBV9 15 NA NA TGTGCCAGCAGCGTAGATGCGGTCGGGTGGTATGAGCAGTTCTTC CASSVDAVGWYEQFF
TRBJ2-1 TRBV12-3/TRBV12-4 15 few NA TGTGCCAGCAGTTTGATGGCAGGCTCCTACAATGAGCAGTTCTTC CASSLMAGSYNEQFF
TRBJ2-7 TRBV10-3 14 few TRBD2 TGTGCCATCATGGTAGCGGGAGGAGGGTACGAGCAGTACTTC CAIMVAGGGYEQYF
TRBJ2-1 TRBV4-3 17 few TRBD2 TGCGCCAGCAGCCAAGAACCAGCGGGAGGGCCGGGAAATGAGCAGTTCTTC CASSQEPAGGPGNEQFF
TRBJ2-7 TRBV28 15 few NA TGTGCCAGCAGTTCCCCGTCTGACGGGACGCTCGAGCAGTACTTC CASSSPSDGTLEQYF
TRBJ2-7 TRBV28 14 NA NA TGTGCCAGCAGTGCCCCAGGTAGGGCCTACGAGCAGTACTTC CASSAPGRAYEQYF
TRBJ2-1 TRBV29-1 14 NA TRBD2 TGCAGCGTTCAATTGGGTAGCGGGAGGGTTGAGCAGTTCTTC CSVQLGSGRVEQFF
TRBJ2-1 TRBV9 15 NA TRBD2 TGTGCCTGCAGCGTACGGGTAGCGGGAGAGGGTGAGCAGTTCTTC CACSVRVAGEGEQFF
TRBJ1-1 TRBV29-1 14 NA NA TGCAGCGGCGGATACTACAGGGTTAACACTGAAGCTTTCTTT CSGGYYRVNTEAFF